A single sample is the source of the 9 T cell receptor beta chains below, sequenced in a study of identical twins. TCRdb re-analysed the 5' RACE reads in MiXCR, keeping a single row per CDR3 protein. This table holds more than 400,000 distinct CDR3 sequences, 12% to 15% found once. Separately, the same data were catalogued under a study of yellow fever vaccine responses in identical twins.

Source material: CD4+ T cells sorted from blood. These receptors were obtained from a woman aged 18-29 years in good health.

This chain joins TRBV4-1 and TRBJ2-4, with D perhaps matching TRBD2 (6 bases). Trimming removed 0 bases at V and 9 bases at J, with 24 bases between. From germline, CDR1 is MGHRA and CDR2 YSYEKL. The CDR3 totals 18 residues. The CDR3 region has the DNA TGCGCCAGCAGCCAAGATAGGGGAAAGACGGAGGTGCGGGGCATTCAGTACTTC. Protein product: CASSQDRGKTEVRGIQYF.

The CDR3 DNA reads TGTGCCAGCAGTTACTCGGCAAGAGCGAACACTGAAGCTTTCTTT. The encoded protein is CASSYSARANTEAFF. V usage is TRBV6-5 and J usage is TRBJ1-1; D call uncertain. This CDR3 is 15 amino acids long. Germline lookup yields CDR1 MNHEY and CDR2 SVGAGI. Trimming cost V 0 bases and J 1 base, with 9 bases left between them.

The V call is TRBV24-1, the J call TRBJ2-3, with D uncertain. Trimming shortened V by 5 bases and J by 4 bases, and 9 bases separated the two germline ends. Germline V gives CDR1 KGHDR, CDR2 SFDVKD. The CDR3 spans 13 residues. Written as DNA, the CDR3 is TGTGCCACCAGTGTGTCAGGCTCAGATACGCAGTATTTT. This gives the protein CATSVSGSDTQYF.

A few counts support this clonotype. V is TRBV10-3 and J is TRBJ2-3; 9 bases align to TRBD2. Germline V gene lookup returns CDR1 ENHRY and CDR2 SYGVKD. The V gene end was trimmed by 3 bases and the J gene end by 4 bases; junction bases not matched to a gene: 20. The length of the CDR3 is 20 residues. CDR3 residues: CAISDLIKSEAGGPADTQYF. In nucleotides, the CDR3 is TGTGCCATCAGTGACCTCATAAAGTCTGAGGCGGGGGGGCCTGCAGATACGCAGTATTTT.

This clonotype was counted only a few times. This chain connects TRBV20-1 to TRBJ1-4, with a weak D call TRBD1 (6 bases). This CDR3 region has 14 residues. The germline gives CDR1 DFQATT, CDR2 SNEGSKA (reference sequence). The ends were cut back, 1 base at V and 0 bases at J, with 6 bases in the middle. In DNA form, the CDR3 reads TGCAGTGCTAGAGGGACAGCAACTAATGAAAAACTGTTTTTT. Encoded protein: CSARGTATNEKLFF.

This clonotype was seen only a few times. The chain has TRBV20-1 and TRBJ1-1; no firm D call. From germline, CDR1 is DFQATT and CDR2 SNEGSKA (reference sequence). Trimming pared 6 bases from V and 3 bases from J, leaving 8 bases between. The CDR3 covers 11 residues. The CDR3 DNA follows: TGCAGTGCCAAGGGATACACTGAAGCTTTCTTT. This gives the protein CSAKGYTEAFF.

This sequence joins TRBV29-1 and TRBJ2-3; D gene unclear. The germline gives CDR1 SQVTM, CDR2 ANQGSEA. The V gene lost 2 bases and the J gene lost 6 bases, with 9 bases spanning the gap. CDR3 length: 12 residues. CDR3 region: CSVEPVSDTQYF. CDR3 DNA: TGCAGCGTTGAACCAGTATCGGATACGCAGTATTTT.

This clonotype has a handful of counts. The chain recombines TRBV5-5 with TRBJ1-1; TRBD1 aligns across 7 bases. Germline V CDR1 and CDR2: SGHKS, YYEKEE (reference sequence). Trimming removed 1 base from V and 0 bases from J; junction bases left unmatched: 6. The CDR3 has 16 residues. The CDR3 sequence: CASSLLGTDMNTEAFF. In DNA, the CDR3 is TGTGCCAGCAGCTTGTTGGGGACAGACATGAACACTGAAGCTTTCTTT. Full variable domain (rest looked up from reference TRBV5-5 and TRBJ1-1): DAGVTQSPTHLIKTRGQQVTLRCSPISGHKSVSWYQQVLGQGPQFIFQYYEKEERGRGNFPDRFSARQFPNYSSELNVNALLLGDSALYLCASSLLGTDMNTEAFFGQGTRLTVV.

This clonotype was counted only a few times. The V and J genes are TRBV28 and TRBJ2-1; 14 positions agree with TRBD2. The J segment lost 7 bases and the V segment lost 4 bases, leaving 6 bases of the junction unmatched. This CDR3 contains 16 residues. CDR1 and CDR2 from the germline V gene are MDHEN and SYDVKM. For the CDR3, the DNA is TGTGCCAGCAGTTCCGGGACTAGCGGGAGTTGGAATGAGCAGTTCTTC. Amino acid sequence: CASSSGTSGSWNEQFF.